Below, 30 T cell receptor beta chains from the same sample are listed, as sequenced in a study of identical twins. Each CDR3 protein is one row after TCRdb ran MiXCR on the 5' RACE reads. Of 250,000 to 350,000 distinct CDR3 sequences in the sample, 9.5% were seen once. The same specimen was also included in a second study, on yellow fever vaccine responses in identical twins.

Sequencing used CD8+ T cells sorted from blood. The receptor set was obtained from a woman under 30 in good health.

This clonotype has a handful of counts. This chain connects TRBV28 to TRBJ2-5; 11 bases are a match to TRBD2. The CDR3 has 19 amino acids. Germline V gene data show CDR1 as MDHEN and CDR2 as SYDVKM. The trim removed 6 bases at V and 4 bases at J, leaving 19 bases unmatched. The CDR3 reads CASRTTLASGGRDRETQYF. The CDR3 coding sequence is TGTGCCAGCAGAACGACCTTGGCTAGCGGGGGGCGAGACCGAGAGACCCAGTACTTC.

DNA for the CDR3: TGTGCCAGCAGCGCATCTCGGGCCCTTGTGAATGAAAAACTGTTTTTT. As protein: CASSASRALVNEKLFF. The genes are TRBV7-9 and TRBJ1-4; D ambiguous. V was trimmed by 5 bases and J by 5 bases, leaving 18 bases between them. Per the germline V gene, CDR1 is SEHNR and CDR2 is FQNEAQ (reference sequence). The CDR3 runs 16 residues.

This clonotype was recorded a few times. Here the CDR3 reads CASTPKGTGANVLTF. The CDR3 nucleotides read TGTGCCAGTACTCCAAAGGGTACTGGGGCCAACGTCCTGACTTTC. The gene calls are TRBV12-3 or TRBV12-4 and TRBJ2-6; no clear D gene. The CDR3 runs 15 residues. V was pared by 9 bases and J by 2 bases, with 14 bases between.

As for this clonotype: Germline is not matched at one junction end, which may reflect a read error. The rearrangement joins TRBV7-9 to TRBJ2-1; D is unresolved. The germline V gene encodes CDR1 SEHNR and CDR2 FQNEAQ (reference sequence). The CDR3 has 15 amino acids. The CDR3 DNA is TGTGCCAGCAGCTCGAGGCCGATCTCCTACAATGTGCAGTTCTTC. It yields the protein CASSSRPISYNVQFF.

This clonotype was seen more than once but under ten times. The chain is built from TRBV30 and TRBJ2-7; no clear D. This CDR3 has 12 amino acids. The germline V gene has CDR1 GTSNPN and CDR2 SVGIG (reference sequence). Trimming cost V 0 bases and J 6 bases, with 9 bases left between them. The CDR3 nucleotides read TGTGCCTGGAGTGTACTGTCAGTCGAGCAGTACTTC. Protein sequence: CAWSVLSVEQYF.

This clonotype was recorded many times. The chain is built from TRBV20-1 and TRBJ2-3; 11 bases map to TRBD2. Germline loops: CDR1 DFQATT, CDR2 SNEGSKA (reference sequence). This CDR3 is 16 amino acids long. Trimming removed 3 bases from V and 2 bases from J; junction bases left unmatched: 7. CDR3 amino acids: CSARLAGGDITDTQYF. CDR3 sequence (DNA): TGCAGTGCTAGGCTAGCGGGGGGTGATATCACAGATACGCAGTATTTT.

This clonotype was seen many times. The chain combines TRBV25-1 with TRBJ2-2; TRBD1 matches 8 bases. V lost 6 bases to trimming and J lost 4 bases; unmatched junction nucleotides: 10. Looked up from germline, CDR1 is MGHDK and CDR2 is SYGVNS. The CDR3 length is 16 residues. The CDR3 reads CASSQQGAMVTGELFF. CDR3 sequence (DNA): TGTGCCAGCAGCCAGCAGGGGGCAATGGTCACCGGGGAGCTGTTTTTT.

This clonotype came up many times. The chain combines TRBV5-1 with TRBJ2-1; 10 bases agree with TRBD2. Trimming at V came to 1 base and at J to 0 bases, leaving 13 bases not matched to a gene. Germline CDR1 and CDR2: SGHRS and YFSETQ. The CDR3 contains 20 residues. CDR3 nucleotide sequence: TGCGCCAGCAGCTTGAGTATCCGGCTAGCGGGAGTACTCTCCTACAATGAGCAGTTCTTC. This gives the protein CASSLSIRLAGVLSYNEQFF.

This clonotype occurred many times. The CDR3 DNA reads TGTGCCACCAGCAGACCGATTAGCAATCAGCCCCAGCATTTT. Translation gives CATSRPISNQPQHF. The chain combines TRBV15 with TRBJ1-5; D unclear. This CDR3 is built from 14 residues. The germline V gene encodes CDR1 LNHNV and CDR2 YYDKDF (reference sequence). Trimming pared 2 bases from V and 0 bases from J, leaving 5 bases between.

This rearrangement joins TRBV2 to TRBJ1-6, with 10 positions matching TRBD1. Germline CDR1 reads SNHLY; CDR2 reads FYNNEI. The V gene end was trimmed by 4 bases and the J gene end by 8 bases; junction bases not matched to a gene: 14. The CDR3 consists of 18 residues. CDR3 sequence (DNA): TGTGCCAGCAGTGTCCCCCGACAGGGGGCGAGATCTGATTCACCCCTCCACTTT. It is translated as CASSVPRQGARSDSPLHF. The entire variable domain, with the rest obtained from reference TRBV2 and TRBJ1-6, is as follows: EPEVTQTPSHQVTQMGQEVILRCVPISNHLYFYWYRQILGQKVEFLVSFYNNEISEKSEIFDDQFSVERPDGSNFTLKIRSTKLEDSAMYFCASSVPRQGARSDSPLHFGNGTRLTVT.

This clonotype has only a few counts. V and J are TRBV12-3 or TRBV12-4 and TRBJ2-5; TRBD2 matches at 10 bases. This CDR3 has 13 amino acids. The junction had 0 bases not matched to a gene; V was cut back by 6 bases and J by 2 bases. The CDR3 is CASRTSGQETQYF. CDR3 sequence (DNA): TGTGCCAGCAGGACTAGCGGGCAAGAGACCCAGTACTTC.

This clonotype was observed a few times. This chain connects TRBV10-1 to TRBJ2-3; D is uncertain. The CDR3 has 12 residues. In germline, CDR1 is WNHNN, CDR2 SYGVQD (reference sequence). The V gene lost 2 bases and the J gene lost 5 bases, with 5 bases spanning the gap. The CDR3 sequence is CASSETLDTQYF. The CDR3 coding sequence is TGCGCCAGCAGTGAGACTTTAGATACGCAGTATTTT.

This clonotype has only a few counts. The chain is built from TRBV4-3 and TRBJ2-7; D remains ambiguous. Germline CDR1 LGHNA, CDR2 YSLEER. V dropped 1 base and J dropped 2 bases, with 12 bases sitting between them. The CDR3 has 15 residues. The CDR3 loop reads CASSQGVVGAYEQYF. Written as DNA, the CDR3 is TGCGCCAGCAGCCAAGGGGTAGTTGGGGCCTACGAGCAGTACTTC.

The chain has TRBV4-2 and TRBJ2-5; 7 nucleotides agree with TRBD2. This CDR3 spans 14 amino acids. The trim removed 1 base at V and 6 bases at J, leaving 5 bases unmatched. The germline CDR1 and CDR2 sequences are LGHNA and YNFKEQ. CDR3 nucleotide sequence: TGTGCCAGCAGCCAAGCGGGGGGTTCGAAGACCCAGTACTTC. It codes for CASSQAGGSKTQYF.

The chain has TRBV6-5 and TRBJ2-7; D call uncertain. Germline lookup yields CDR1 MNHEY and CDR2 SVGAGI. CDR3 length equals 14 residues. The V end lost 0 bases, the J end lost 3 bases, and 9 bases lay between the germline ends. The CDR3: CASSYSGPYYEQYF. DNA of the CDR3: TGTGCCAGCAGTTACTCCGGCCCCTACTACGAGCAGTACTTC.

The chain links TRBV9 to TRBJ2-1; 10 positions match TRBD2. From germline, CDR1 is SGDLS and CDR2 YYNGEE. This CDR3 comprises 15 residues. With V trimmed by 3 bases and J by 6 bases, 6 bases remained unmatched. The CDR3 DNA sequence: TGTGCCAGCAGCGCAAGCGGGGGGGCAGTCAATGAGCAGTTCTTC. Protein: CASSASGGAVNEQFF.

V usage is TRBV5-5 and J usage is TRBJ2-1; 8 bases map to TRBD1. The CDR3 spans 15 residues. Trimming took 1 base from V and 5 from J; bases not matched to a gene: 5. Germline V gives CDR1 SGHKS, CDR2 YYEKEE (reference sequence). CDR3 nucleotide sequence: TGTGCCAGCAGCTTGATCGGACAGGGCCACAATGAGCAGTTCTTC. As protein: CASSLIGQGHNEQFF.

The genes are TRBV3-1 and TRBJ2-2, with 8 bases identical to TRBD2. Germline V gives CDR1 LGHDT, CDR2 YNNKEL (reference sequence). This CDR3 is built from 19 residues. V trimming: 1 base; J trimming: 3 bases; junction bases outside the gene matches: 13. The CDR3 sequence is CASSQGALVGGGHTGELFF. The DNA for the CDR3 is TGTGCCAGCAGCCAAGGAGCCCTTGTTGGCGGGGGGCACACCGGGGAGCTGTTTTTT.

This clonotype was seen a handful of times. The genes are TRBV7-8 and TRBJ1-2, with TRBD1 as a possible D gene (5 bases). Trimming left V 5 bases short and J 5 bases short, with 18 bases between. Germline lookup yields CDR1 SGHVS and CDR2 FQNEAQ. CDR3 length: 15 amino acids. The CDR3 is CASSPRSETDYGYTF. The DNA of the CDR3 is TGTGCCAGCAGCCCGAGGTCCGAGACAGATTATGGCTACACCTTC.

The V gene is TRBV5-1, the J gene TRBJ1-1; D is uncertain. Germline lookup yields CDR1 SGHRS and CDR2 YFSETQ. The CDR3 runs 14 residues. Trimming pared 0 bases from V and 1 base from J, leaving 7 bases between. The CDR3 nucleotides are TGCGCCAGCAGCTTGGGGCACTCGAACACTGAAGCTTTCTTT. Protein: CASSLGHSNTEAFF.

This chain uses TRBV7-8 with TRBJ1-5; D not certain. This CDR3 contains 16 residues. CDR1 is SGHVS and CDR2 is FQNEAQ in the germline V gene. With 5 bases removed from V and 6 bases from J, the gap between germline ends came to 20 bases. The chain's CDR3 is CASSPYTIQLPQPQHF. As DNA, the CDR3 is TGTGCCAGCAGCCCTTATACCATACAGTTACCTCAGCCCCAGCATTTT. Combining the CDR3 with reference TRBV7-8 and TRBJ1-5 gives the whole variable domain GAGVSQSPRYKVAKRGQDVALRCDPISGHVSLFWYQQALGQGPEFLTYFQNEAQLDKSGLPSDRFFAERPEGSVSTLKIQRTQQEDSAVYLCASSPYTIQLPQPQHFGDGTRLSIL.

V gene TRBV5-1 combines with J gene TRBJ2-1; D gene ambiguous. V shed 4 bases and J shed 0 bases, with 23 bases lying between them. Germline V lookup: CDR1 SGHRS, CDR2 YFSETQ. CDR3 size: 19 residues. CDR3 amino acids: CASSRIGRSISASYNEQFF. CDR3 DNA sequence: TGCGCCAGCAGCCGGATCGGCCGTAGTATATCCGCCTCCTACAATGAGCAGTTCTTC. Filled out from reference TRBV5-1 and TRBJ2-1, the complete variable domain reads KAGVTQTPRYLIKTRGQQVTLSCSPISGHRSVSWYQQTPGQGLQFLFEYFSETQRNKGNFPGRFSGRQFSNSRSEMNVSTLELGDSALYLCASSRIGRSISASYNEQFFGPGTRLTVL.

The chain couples TRBV7-9 to TRBJ1-1; no firm D call. This CDR3 spans 13 amino acids. V was trimmed by 5 bases and J by 8 bases, leaving 15 bases between them. The V gene's germline CDR1 is SEHNR and CDR2 FQNEAQ (reference sequence). CDR3 amino acids: CASSPDNPREAFF. CDR3 in DNA: TGTGCCAGCAGCCCCGACAACCCCAGGGAAGCTTTCTTT. Full variable domain (missing parts from reference TRBV7-9 and TRBJ1-1): DTGVSQNPRHKITKRGQNVTFRCDPISEHNRLYWYRQTLGQGPEFLTYFQNEAQLEKSRLLSDRFSAERPKGSFSTLEIQRTEQGDSAMYLCASSPDNPREAFFGQGTRLTVV.

The rearrangement joins TRBV20-1 to TRBJ1-3; D is uncertain. Per germline, CDR1 DFQATT and CDR2 SNEGSKA (reference sequence). The CDR3 loop spans 13 amino acids. V shed 2 bases and J shed 2 bases, with 7 bases lying between them. CDR3 region: CSARKAAGNTIYF. Written as DNA, the CDR3 is TGCAGTGCTAGAAAGGCAGCTGGAAACACCATATATTTT.

The chain is built from TRBV7-2 and TRBJ2-2; possibly TRBD2 for D (6 bases). The germline V gene encodes CDR1 SGHTA and CDR2 FQGNSA. The CDR3 has 13 amino acids. The germline V and J ends were trimmed by 4 bases and 8 bases, with 11 bases remaining between them. The chain's CDR3 is CASSSVAGGELFF. In DNA, the CDR3 is TGTGCCAGCAGCTCGGTCGCGGGGGGGGAGCTGTTTTTT.

In this sample, this clonotype turned up many times. The chain couples TRBV20-1 to TRBJ1-1; D is unresolved. The CDR3 runs 11 residues. The germline V and J ends were trimmed by 2 bases and 4 bases, with 5 bases remaining between them. Germline assignment: CDR1 DFQATT and CDR2 SNEGSKA (reference sequence). CDR3 protein: CSARRSTEAFF. The CDR3 DNA follows: TGCAGTGCTAGAAGAAGCACTGAAGCTTTCTTT.

The chain has TRBV29-1 and TRBJ2-3; D remains ambiguous. With 3 bases removed from V and 4 bases from J, the gap between germline ends came to 5 bases. Germline lookup yields CDR1 SQVTM and CDR2 ANQGSEA. There are 11 residues in the CDR3. CDR3 sequence reads: CSVEAPDTQYF. CDR3 bases: TGCAGCGTTGAGGCCCCAGATACGCAGTATTTT.

This clonotype was detected many times. The chain combines TRBV7-2 with TRBJ2-2; D possibly corresponds to TRBD2 (5 bases). The germline V gene has CDR1 SGHTA and CDR2 FQGNSA. Trimming took 5 bases from V and 5 from J, leaving 12 bases between them. The CDR3 spans 14 residues. CDR3 DNA: TGTGCCAGCAGCCTCGAGGGTCAGACCGGGGAGCTGTTTTTT. Residues: CASSLEGQTGELFF.

This clonotype was recorded at least ten times. The rearrangement links TRBV12-3 or TRBV12-4 to TRBJ2-3; D unclear. The CDR3 totals 13 residues. V gave up 3 bases and J gave up 5 bases, with 9 bases separating them. CDR3 bases: TGTGCCAGCAGTTTTCTTCCCGAAGATACGCAGTATTTT. It translates to CASSFLPEDTQYF.

This clonotype was seen many times. The chain has TRBV27 and TRBJ2-1; weak D call: TRBD2 (6 bases). The germline V and J ends were trimmed by 5 bases and 5 bases, with 13 bases remaining between them. Germline CDR1 is MNHEY and CDR2 is SMNVEV (reference sequence). The CDR3 contains 14 residues. The CDR3, as DNA: TGTGCCAGCAGTACCGACGGGAGTAACAATGAGCAGTTCTTC. Translated, it gives CASSTDGSNNEQFF.